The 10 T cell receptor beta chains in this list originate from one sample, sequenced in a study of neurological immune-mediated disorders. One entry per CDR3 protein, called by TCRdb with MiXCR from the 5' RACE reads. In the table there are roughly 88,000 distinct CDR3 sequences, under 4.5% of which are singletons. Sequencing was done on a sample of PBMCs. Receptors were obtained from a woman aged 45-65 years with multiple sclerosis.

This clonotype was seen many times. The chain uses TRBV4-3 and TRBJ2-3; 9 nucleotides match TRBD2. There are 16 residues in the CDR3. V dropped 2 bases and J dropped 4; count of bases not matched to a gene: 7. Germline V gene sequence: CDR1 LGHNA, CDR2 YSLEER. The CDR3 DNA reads TGCGCCAGCAGCCAAACGGCTAGCGGGGCCCCAGATACGCAGTATTTT. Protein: CASSQTASGAPDTQYF.

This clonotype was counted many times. The CDR3 sequence is CASRYRQLGSNQPQHF. The CDR3 region has the DNA TGTGCCAGCAGGTACCGACAGCTTGGGAGCAATCAGCCCCAGCATTTT. The V and J genes are TRBV6-1 and TRBJ1-5, with D maybe TRBD1 (5 bases). Trimming cost V 6 bases and J 1 base, with 16 bases left between them. Germline V gives CDR1 MNHNS, CDR2 SASEGT. CDR3 length equals 16 residues.

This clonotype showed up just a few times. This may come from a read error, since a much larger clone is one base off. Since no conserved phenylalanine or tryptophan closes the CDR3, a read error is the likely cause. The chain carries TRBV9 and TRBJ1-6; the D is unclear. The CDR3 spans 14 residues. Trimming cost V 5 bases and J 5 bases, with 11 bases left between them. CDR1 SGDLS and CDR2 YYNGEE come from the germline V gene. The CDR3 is CASSKTYNNSPLHI. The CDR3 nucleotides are TGTGCCAGCAGTAAGACTTATAATAATTCACCCCTCCACATT.

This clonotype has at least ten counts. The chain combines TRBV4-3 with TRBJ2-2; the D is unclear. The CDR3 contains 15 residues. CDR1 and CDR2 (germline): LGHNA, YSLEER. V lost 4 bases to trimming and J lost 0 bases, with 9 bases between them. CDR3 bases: TGCGCCAGCAGCCCGAGAAGGGCGAACACCGGGGAGCTGTTTTTT. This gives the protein CASSPRRANTGELFF.

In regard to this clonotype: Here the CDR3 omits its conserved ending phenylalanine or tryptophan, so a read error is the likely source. The CDR3 DNA follows: TGCAGCGTTGTCGCCTGGGCTGCCCAACGTAGGAACGCTGAAGCTTTCAAT. Protein: CSVVAWAAQRRNAEAFN. The rearrangement links TRBV29-1 to TRBJ1-1; D call uncertain. Germline V gene sequence: CDR1 SQVTM, CDR2 ANQGSEA. This CDR3 is 17 amino acids long.

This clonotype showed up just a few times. The CDR3 DNA is TGTGCCAGCAGCCAAGAAGTTGGTGGGGGCAATGAGCAGTTCTTC. Its protein is CASSQEVGGGNEQFF. The V gene is TRBV3-1, the J gene TRBJ2-1; D tentatively reads TRBD1 or TRBD2 (5 bases each). The CDR3 length is 15 residues. CDR1 and CDR2 (germline): LGHDT, YNNKEL (reference sequence). The V and J ends lost 0 bases and 6 bases respectively, with 12 bases between them.

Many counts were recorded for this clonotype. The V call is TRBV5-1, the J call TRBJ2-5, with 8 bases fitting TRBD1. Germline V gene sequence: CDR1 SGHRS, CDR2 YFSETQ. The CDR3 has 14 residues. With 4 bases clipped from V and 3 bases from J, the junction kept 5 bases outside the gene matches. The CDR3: CASSQDRAEETQYF. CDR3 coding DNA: TGCGCCAGCAGCCAGGACAGGGCGGAAGAGACCCAGTACTTC.

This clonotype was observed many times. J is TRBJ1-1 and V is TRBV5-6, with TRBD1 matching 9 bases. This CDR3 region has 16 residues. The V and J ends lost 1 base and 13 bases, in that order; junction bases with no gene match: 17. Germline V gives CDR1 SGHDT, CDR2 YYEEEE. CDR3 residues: CASSLWGRDRVIKDFF. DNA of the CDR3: TGTGCCAGCAGCTTGTGGGGCCGGGACAGGGTCATAAAGGATTTCTTT.

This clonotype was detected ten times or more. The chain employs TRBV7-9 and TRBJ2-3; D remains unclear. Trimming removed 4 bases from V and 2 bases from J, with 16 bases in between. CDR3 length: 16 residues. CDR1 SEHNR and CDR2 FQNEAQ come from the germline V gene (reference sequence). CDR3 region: CASSSSGPSTTDTQYF. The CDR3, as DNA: TGTGCCAGCAGCTCCTCCGGCCCGAGTACCACAGATACGCAGTATTTT.

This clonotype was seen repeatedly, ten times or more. CDR3 residues: CASSIPSGGGEQFF. CDR3 DNA sequence: TGCGCCAGCAGCATTCCTAGCGGGGGTGGGGAGCAGTTCTTC. The rearrangement links TRBV10-2 to TRBJ2-1; TRBD2 matches at 10 bases. CDR1 WSHSY and CDR2 SAAADI come from the germline V gene. CDR3 length: 14 amino acids. After removal of 6 bases from V and 10 bases from J, the junction contained 9 bases not matched to a gene.